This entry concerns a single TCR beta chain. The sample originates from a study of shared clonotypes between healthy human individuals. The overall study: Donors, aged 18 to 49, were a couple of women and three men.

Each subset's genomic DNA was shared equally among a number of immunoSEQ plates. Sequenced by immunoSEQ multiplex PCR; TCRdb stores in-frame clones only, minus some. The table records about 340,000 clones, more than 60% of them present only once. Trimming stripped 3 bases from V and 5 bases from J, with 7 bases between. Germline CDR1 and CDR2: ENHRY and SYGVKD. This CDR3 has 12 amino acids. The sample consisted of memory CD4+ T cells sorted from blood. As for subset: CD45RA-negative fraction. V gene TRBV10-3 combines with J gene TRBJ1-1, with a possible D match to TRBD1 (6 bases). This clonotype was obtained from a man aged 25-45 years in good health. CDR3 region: CAISEGGTEAFF. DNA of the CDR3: TGTGCCATCAGTGAAGGGGGAACTGAAGCTTTCTTT.